This TCR beta chain was sequenced for a study of T cell clusters in autoimmune cytopenias. Some 39,000 genome equivalents of blood DNA were amplified for TRB. One tube held mixed TRB-A and TRB-B primer pools for touch-down PCR. TCRdb re-called the multiplex PCR reads and gives one entry per CDR3 protein, without DNA. Its table records about 14,000 distinct CDR3 sequences. These same data were also listed under a study on T cell repertoires in aging, cancer and after chemotherapy.

This TCR was sampled from a human donor in good health. Sequencing used peripheral blood.

CDR3: CASDYLGGEGYTF. The rearrangement joins TRBV12-3 or TRBV12-4 to TRBJ1-2; TCRdb's D gene call, TRBD1, goes unchecked for lack of DNA. The CDR3 extends over 13 amino acids.